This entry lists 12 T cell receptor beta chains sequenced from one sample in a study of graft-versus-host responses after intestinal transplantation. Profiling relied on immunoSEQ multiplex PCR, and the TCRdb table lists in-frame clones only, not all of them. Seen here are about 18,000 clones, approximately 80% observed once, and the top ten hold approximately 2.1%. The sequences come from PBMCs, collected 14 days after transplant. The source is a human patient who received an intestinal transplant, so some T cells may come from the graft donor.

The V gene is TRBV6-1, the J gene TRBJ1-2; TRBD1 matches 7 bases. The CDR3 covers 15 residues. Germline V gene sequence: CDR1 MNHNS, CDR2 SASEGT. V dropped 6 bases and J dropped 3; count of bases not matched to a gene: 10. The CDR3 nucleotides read TGTGCCAGCAGCCTGGGACAGCCTTTCTACTATGGCTACACCTTC. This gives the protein CASSLGQPFYYGYTF.

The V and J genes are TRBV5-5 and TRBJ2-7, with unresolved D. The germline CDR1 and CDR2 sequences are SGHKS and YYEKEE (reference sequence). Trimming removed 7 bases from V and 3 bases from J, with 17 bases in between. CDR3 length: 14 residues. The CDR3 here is CASRPPTSDYEQYF. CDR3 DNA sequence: TGTGCCAGCCGTCCCCCAACGTCTGACTACGAGCAGTACTTC.

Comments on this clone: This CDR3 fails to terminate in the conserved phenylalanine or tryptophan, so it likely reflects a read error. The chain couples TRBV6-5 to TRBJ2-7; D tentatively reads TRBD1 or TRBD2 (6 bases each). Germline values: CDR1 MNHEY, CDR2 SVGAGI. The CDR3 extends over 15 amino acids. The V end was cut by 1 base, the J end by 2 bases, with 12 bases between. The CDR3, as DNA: TGTGCCAGCAGTTACTTGCGTGGGGGGCCCTACGAGCAGTACTCC. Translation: CASSYLRGGPYEQYS.

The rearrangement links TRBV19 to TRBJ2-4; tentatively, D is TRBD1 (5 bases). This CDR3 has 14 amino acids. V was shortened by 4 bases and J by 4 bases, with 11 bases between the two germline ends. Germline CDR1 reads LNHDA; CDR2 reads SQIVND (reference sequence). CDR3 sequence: CASSTLDRKNIQYF. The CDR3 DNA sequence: TGTGCCAGTAGTACCTTAGACAGAAAAAACATTCAGTACTTC.

The chain's CDR3 is CALDSDGYTF. The CDR3, as DNA: TGTGCCCTGGACAGTGATGGCTACACCTTC. V usage is TRBV30 and J usage is TRBJ1-2; tentative D call: TRBD1 (6 bases). The CDR3 is 10 amino acids. The V gene's germline CDR1 is GTSNPN and CDR2 SVGIG (reference sequence). The ends were cut back, 8 bases at V and 6 bases at J, with 10 bases in the middle.

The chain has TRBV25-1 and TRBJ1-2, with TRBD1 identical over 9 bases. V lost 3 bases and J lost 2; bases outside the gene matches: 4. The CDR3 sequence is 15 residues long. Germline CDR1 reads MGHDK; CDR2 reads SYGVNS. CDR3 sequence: CASSDPGTGNYGYTF. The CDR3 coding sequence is TGTGCCAGCAGTGACCCCGGGACAGGGAACTATGGCTACACCTTC.

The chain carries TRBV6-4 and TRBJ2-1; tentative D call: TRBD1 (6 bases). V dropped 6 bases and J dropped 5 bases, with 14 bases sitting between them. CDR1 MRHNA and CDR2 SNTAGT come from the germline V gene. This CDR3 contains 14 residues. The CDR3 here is CASSPRAGDNEQFF. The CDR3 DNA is TGTGCCAGCAGCCCCCGGGCAGGGGACAATGAGCAGTTCTTC.

The CDR3 nucleotides read TGTGCCAGCAGCTCCCAGGGGGTGGGCACAGATACGCAGTATTTT. Translated, it gives CASSSQGVGTDTQYF. The chain carries TRBV7-6 and TRBJ2-3; the match to TRBD1 covers 7 bases. J was trimmed by 1 base and V by 4 bases; bases with no gene match: 5. Germline CDR1 and CDR2: SGHVS and FNYEAQ. The CDR3 has 15 residues.

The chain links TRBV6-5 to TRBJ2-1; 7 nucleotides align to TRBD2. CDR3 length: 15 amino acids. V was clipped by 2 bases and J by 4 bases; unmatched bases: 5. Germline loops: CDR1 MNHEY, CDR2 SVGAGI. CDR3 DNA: TGTGCCAGCAGTTACAAAGGACTAGAGTACAATGAGCAGTTCTTC. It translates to CASSYKGLEYNEQFF.

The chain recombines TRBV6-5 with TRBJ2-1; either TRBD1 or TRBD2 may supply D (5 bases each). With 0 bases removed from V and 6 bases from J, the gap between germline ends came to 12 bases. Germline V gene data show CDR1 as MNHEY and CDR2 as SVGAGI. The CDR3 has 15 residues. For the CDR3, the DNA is TGTGCCAGCAGTTACTCGAATTTCGGGACCAATGAGCAGTTCTTC. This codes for CASSYSNFGTNEQFF.

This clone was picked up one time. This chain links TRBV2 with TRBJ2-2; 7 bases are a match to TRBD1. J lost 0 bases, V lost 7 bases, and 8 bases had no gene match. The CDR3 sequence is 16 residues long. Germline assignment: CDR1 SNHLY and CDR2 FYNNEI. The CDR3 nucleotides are TGTGCCAGCACCCCCCGGGGACAGCCGAACACCGGGGAGCTGTTTTTT. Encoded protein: CASTPRGQPNTGELFF.

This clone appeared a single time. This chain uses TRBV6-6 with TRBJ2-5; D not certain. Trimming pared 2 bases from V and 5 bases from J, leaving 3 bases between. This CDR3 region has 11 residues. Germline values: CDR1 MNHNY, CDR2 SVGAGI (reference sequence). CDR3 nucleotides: TGTGCCAGCAGTTACAGGGAGACCCAGTACTTC. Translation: CASSYRETQYF.